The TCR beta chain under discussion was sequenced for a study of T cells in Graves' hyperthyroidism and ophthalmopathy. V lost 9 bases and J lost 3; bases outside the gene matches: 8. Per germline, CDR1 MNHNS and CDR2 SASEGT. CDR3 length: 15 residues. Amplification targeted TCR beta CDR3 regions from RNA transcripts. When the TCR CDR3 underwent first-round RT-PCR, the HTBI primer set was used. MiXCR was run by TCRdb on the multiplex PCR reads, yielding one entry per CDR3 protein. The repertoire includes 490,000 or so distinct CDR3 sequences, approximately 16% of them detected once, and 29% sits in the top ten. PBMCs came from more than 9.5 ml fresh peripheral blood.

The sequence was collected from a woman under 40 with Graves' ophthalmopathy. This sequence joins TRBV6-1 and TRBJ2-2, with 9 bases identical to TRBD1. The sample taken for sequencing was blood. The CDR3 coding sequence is TGTGCCAGTACCCCGGACAGGGGATACACCGGGGAGCTGTTTTTT. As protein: CASTPDRGYTGELFF.